The text below deals with one T cell receptor beta chain. As yet, its antigen is unknown. Use of 60 Vbeta and 13 Jbeta primers characterized the PCR. Using immunoSEQ multiplex PCR, the repertoire was profiled, and TCRdb retains in-frame clones only, with some absent. The data contain about 65,000 clones, 60% to 80% of them singletons. This sample is drawn from a study of cytomegalovirus exposure and HLA in healthy donors. Across the whole study: Samples from HLA-typed donors yielded some 85 million unique TCRs in an early data release. Study outcomes and limitations: TCR beta chain V- and J-gene trimming was linked, in a later analysis, to a missense variant in DCLRE1C. The analysis excluded some indistinguishable V segments, including TRBV6-2 and TRBV6-3.

V gave up 0 bases and J gave up 6 bases; unmatched junction bases: 14. The CDR3 length is 17 residues. Looked up from germline, CDR1 is LGHNA and CDR2 is YSLEER. The J gene is TRBJ2-7, the V gene TRBV4-3; 7 bases align to TRBD1. The material sequenced was PBMCs. This TCR derives from a girl aged 10 to 17 in good health and CMV-seropositive. CDR3 amino acids: CASSQEFARQGMSEQYF. CDR3 sequence (DNA): TGCGCCAGCAGCCAAGAGTTCGCGAGACAGGGCATGAGCGAGCAGTACTTC.